The clone carrying this TCR beta chain occurred a few times. As yet, its antigen is unknown. The data stem from a study of T cells in Graves' hyperthyroidism and ophthalmopathy. Study-wide results and limits: Separating ophthalmopathy from stable hyperthyroidism was achieved by a 13 V-J model.

What was amplified from RNA transcripts were TCR beta CDR3 regions. TCR CDR3 underwent first-round RT-PCR with the HTBI primer set. Using its own MiXCR run on the multiplex PCR reads, TCRdb lists one record per CDR3 protein. This repertoire shows about 720,000 distinct CDR3 sequences, 15% to 20% found once; its top ten account for 16%. The CDR3 is 15 amino acids. Losses at the gene ends were 5 bases for V and 4 bases for J; bases not matched to a gene: 10. The germline gives CDR1 LNHDA, CDR2 SQIVND (reference sequence). Participants, patients aged 18 to 65, had newly diagnosed hyperthyroidism with a duration under 2 months.

The source is a woman between 45 and 65 years old with Graves' hyperthyroidism that later progressed to Graves' ophthalmopathy. The chain employs TRBV19 and TRBJ1-2; 7 bases are a match to TRBD1. Sequencing was performed on blood. In DNA, the CDR3 is TGTGCCAGTAGTCTACGACAGGGCGGGGGCTATGGCTACACCTTC. Residues: CASSLRQGGGYGYTF.